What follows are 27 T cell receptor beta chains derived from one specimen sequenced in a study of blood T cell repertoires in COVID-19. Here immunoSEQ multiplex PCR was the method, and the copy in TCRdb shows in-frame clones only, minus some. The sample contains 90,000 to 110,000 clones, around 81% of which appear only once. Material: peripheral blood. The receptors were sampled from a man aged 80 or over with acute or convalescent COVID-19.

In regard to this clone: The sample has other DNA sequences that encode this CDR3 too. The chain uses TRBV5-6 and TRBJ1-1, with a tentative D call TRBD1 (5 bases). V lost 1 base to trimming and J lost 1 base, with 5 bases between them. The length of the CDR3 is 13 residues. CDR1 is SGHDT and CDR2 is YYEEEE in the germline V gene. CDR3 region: CASSLRGNTEAFF. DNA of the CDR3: TGTGCCAGCAGCTTGAGGGGGAACACTGAAGCTTTCTTT.

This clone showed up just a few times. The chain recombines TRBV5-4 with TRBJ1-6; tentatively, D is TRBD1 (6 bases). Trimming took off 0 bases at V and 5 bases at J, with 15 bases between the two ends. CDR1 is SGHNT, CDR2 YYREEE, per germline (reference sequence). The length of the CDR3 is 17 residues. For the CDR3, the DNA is TGTGCCAGCAGCTTGGGGATAGGGGGTGTTCATAATTCACCCCTCCACTTT. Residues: CASSLGIGGVHNSPLHF.

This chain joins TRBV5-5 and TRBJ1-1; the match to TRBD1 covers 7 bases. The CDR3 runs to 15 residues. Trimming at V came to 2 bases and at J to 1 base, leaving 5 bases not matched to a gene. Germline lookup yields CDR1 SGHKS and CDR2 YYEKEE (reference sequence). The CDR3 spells CASSFYRQGNTEAFF. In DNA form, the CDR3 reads TGTGCCAGCAGCTTTTATCGACAGGGGAACACTGAAGCTTTCTTT.

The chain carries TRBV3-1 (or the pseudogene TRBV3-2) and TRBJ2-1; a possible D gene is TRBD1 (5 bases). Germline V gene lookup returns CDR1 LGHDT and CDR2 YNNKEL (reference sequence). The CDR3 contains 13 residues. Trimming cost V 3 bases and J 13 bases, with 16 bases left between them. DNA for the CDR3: TGTGCCAGCAGCCAGAATAGTGGGGCCTTCCAGTTCTTC. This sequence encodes CASSQNSGAFQFF.

In DNA form, the CDR3 reads TGTGCCAGCAGGGTGGGCAGCTATAGCAATCAGCCCCAGCATTTT. This codes for CASRVGSYSNQPQHF. The genes are TRBV2 and TRBJ1-5; D ambiguous. This CDR3 has 15 amino acids. Trimming removed 6 bases from V and 0 bases from J, with 12 bases in between. CDR1 SNHLY and CDR2 FYNNEI come from the germline V gene. Full variable domain (rest looked up from reference TRBV2 and TRBJ1-5): EPEVTQTPSHQVTQMGQEVILRCVPISNHLYFYWYRQILGQKVEFLVSFYNNEISEKSEIFDDQFSVERPDGSNFTLKIRSTKLEDSAMYFCASRVGSYSNQPQHFGDGTRLSIL.

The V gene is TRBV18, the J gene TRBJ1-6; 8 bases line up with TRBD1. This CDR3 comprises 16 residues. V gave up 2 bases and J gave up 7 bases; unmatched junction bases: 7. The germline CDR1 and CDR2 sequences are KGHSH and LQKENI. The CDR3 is CASSPKGQGPNSPLHF. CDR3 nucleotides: TGTGCCAGCTCACCAAAAGGACAGGGACCCAATTCACCCCTCCACTTT. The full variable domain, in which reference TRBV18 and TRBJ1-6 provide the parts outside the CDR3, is NAGVMQNPRHLVRRRGQEARLRCSPMKGHSHVYWYRQLPEEGLKFMVYLQKENIIDESGMPKERFSAEFPKEGPSILRIQQVVRGDSAAYFCASSPKGQGPNSPLHFGNGTRLTVT.

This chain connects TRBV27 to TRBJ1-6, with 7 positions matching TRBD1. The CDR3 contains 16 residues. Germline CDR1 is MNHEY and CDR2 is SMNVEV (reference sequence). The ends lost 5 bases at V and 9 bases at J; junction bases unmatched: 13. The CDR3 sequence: CASSRGQLQGSSPLHF. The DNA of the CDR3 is TGTGCCAGCAGTCGGGGACAGCTCCAAGGGAGTTCACCCCTCCACTTT.

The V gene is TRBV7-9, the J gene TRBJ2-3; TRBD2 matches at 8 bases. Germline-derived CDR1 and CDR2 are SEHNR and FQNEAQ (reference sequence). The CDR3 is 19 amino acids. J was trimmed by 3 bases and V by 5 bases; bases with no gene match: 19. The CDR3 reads CASSTERLAGQGNTDTQYF. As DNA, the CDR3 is TGTGCCAGCAGCACGGAGAGGCTAGCGGGCCAGGGGAATACAGATACGCAGTATTTT.

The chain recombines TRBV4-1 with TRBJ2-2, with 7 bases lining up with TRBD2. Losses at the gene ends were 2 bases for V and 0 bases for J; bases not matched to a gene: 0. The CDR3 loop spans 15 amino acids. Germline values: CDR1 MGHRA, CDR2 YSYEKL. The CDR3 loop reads CASSQREANTGELFF. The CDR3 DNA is TGCGCCAGCAGCCAACGGGAGGCGAACACCGGGGAGCTGTTTTTT.

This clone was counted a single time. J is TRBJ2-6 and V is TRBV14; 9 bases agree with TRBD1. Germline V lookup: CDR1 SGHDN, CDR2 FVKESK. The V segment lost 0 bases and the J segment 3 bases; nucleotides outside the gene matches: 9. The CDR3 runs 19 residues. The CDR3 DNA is TGTGCCAGCAGCCAAGACGGGACAGGGATGAGGAGTGGGGCCAACGTCCTGACTTTC. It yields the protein CASSQDGTGMRSGANVLTF.

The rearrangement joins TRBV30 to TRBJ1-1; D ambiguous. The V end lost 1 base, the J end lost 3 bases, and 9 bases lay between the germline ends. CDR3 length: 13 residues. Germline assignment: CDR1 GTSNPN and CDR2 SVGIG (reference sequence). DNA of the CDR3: TGTGCCTGGAGTGGACGGAGGTACACTGAAGCTTTCTTT. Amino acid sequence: CAWSGRRYTEAFF. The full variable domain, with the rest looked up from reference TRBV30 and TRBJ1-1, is SQTIHQWPATLVQPVGSPLSLECTVEGTSNPNLYWYRQAAGRGLQLLFYSVGIGQISSEVPQNLSASRPQDRQFILSSKKLLLSDSGFYLCAWSGRRYTEAFFGQGTRLTVV.

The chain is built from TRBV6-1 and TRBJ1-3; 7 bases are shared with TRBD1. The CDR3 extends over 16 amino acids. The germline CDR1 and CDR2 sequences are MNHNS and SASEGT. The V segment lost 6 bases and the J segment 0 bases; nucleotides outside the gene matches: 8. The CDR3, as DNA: TGTGCCAGCAGAGAACAGGGGCCGAGCTCTGGAAACACCATATATTTT. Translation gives CASREQGPSSGNTIYF.

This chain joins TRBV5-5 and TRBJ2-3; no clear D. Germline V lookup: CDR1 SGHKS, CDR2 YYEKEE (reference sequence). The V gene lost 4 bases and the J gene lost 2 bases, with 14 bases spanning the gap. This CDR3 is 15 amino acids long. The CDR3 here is CASSPSWANTDTQYF. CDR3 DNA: TGTGCCAGCAGCCCTTCGTGGGCTAACACAGATACGCAGTATTTT. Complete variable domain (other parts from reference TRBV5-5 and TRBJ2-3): DAGVTQSPTHLIKTRGQQVTLRCSPISGHKSVSWYQQVLGQGPQFIFQYYEKEERGRGNFPDRFSARQFPNYSSELNVNALLLGDSALYLCASSPSWANTDTQYFGPGTRLTVL.

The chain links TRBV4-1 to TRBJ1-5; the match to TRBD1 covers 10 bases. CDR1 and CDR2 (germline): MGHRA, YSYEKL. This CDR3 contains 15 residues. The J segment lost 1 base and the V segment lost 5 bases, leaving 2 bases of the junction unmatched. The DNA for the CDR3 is TGCGCCAGCAGCACGGACAGGGGGAGCAATCAGCCCCAGCATTTT. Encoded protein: CASSTDRGSNQPQHF.

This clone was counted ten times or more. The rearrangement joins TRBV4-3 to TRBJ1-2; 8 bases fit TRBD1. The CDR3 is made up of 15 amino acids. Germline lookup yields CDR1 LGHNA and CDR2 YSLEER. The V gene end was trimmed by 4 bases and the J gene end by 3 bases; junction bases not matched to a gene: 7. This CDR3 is CASSLGQGGDYGYTF. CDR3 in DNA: TGCGCCAGCAGCCTCGGACAGGGAGGGGACTATGGCTACACCTTC.

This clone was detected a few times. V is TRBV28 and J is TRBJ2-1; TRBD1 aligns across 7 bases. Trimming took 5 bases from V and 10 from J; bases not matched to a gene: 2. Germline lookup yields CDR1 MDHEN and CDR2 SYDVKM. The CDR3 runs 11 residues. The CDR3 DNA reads TGTGCCAGCAGTCTGGACAGGGAGCAGTTCTTC. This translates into CASSLDREQFF. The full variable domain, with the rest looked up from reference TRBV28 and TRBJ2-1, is DVKVTQSSRYLVKRTGEKVFLECVQDMDHENMFWYRQDPGLGLRLIYFSYDVKMKEKGDIPEGYSVSREKKERFSLILESASTNQTSMYLCASSLDREQFFGPGTRLTVL.

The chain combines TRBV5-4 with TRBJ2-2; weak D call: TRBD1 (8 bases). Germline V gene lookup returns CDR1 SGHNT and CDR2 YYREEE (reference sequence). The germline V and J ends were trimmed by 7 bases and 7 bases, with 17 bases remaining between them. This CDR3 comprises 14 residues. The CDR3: CASGKQGEGGELFF. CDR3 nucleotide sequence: TGTGCCAGCGGCAAACAGGGGGAGGGCGGGGAGCTGTTTTTT.

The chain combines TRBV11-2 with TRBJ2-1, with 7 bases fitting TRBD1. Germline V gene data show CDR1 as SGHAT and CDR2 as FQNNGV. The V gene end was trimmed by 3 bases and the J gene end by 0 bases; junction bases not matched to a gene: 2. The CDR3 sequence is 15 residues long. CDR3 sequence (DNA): TGTGCCAGCAGCTTGGGACAGCCCTCCTACAATGAGCAGTTCTTC. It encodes CASSLGQPSYNEQFF.

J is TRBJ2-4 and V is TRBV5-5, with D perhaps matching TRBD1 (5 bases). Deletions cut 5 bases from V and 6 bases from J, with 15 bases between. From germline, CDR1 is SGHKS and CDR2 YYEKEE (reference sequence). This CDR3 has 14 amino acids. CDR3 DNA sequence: TGTGCCAGCAGACCTGATAGGGGATTAAACATTCAGTACTTC. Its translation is CASRPDRGLNIQYF.

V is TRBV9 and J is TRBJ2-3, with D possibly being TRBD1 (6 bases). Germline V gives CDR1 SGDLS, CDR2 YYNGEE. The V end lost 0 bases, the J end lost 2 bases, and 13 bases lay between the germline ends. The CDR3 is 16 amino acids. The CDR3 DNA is TGTGCCAGCAGCGTAGGGGATAACAGGGCCACAGATACGCAGTATTTT. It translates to CASSVGDNRATDTQYF.

This CDR3 reads CASSSNRDPTGGEQFF. The CDR3 DNA is TGTGCCAGCAGTTCTAACAGGGACCCTACGGGAGGGGAGCAGTTCTTC. V usage is TRBV7-3 and J usage is TRBJ2-1, with 8 positions matching TRBD2. There are 16 residues in the CDR3. V lost 6 bases to trimming and J lost 10 bases; unmatched junction nucleotides: 17. CDR1 and CDR2 from the germline V gene are SGHTA and FQGTGA.

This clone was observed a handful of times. The CDR3 spells CASSYSTGRVNTEAFF. The CDR3 nucleotides read TGTGCCAGCAGTTACTCGACAGGGAGAGTGAACACTGAAGCTTTCTTT. The V and J genes are TRBV6-5 and TRBJ1-1; 7 bases align to TRBD1. V was clipped by 0 bases and J by 0 bases; unmatched bases: 4. Germline assignment: CDR1 MNHEY and CDR2 SVGAGI. This CDR3 is 16 amino acids long.

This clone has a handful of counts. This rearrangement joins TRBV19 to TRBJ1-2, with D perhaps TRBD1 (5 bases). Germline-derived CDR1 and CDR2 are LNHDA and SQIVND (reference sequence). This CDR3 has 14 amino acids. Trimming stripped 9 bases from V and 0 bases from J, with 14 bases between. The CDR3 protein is CASHRTLTNYGYTF. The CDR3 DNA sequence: TGTGCCAGCCATCGGACACTAACTAACTATGGCTACACCTTC.

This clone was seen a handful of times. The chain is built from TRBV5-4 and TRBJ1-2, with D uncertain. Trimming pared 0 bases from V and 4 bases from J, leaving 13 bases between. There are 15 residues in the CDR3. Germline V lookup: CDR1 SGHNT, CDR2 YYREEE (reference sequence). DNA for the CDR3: TGTGCCAGCAGCTTGGCCTCCAGATCTTTCTATGGCTACACCTTC. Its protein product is CASSLASRSFYGYTF.

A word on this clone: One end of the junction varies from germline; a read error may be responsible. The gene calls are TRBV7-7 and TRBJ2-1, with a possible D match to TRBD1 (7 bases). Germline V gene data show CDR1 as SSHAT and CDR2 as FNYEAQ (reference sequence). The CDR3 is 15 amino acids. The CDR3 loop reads CASSSVLTGTNEQFF. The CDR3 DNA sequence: TGTGCTAGCAGCTCCGTCTTGACAGGGACTAATGAGCAGTTCTTC.

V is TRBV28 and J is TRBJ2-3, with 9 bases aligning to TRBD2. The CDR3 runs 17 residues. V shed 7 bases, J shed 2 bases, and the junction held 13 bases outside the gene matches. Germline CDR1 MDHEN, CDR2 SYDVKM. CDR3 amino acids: CASMLGRREGYTDTQYF. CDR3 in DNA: TGTGCCAGCATGCTAGGTCGGCGGGAGGGTTACACAGATACGCAGTATTTT.

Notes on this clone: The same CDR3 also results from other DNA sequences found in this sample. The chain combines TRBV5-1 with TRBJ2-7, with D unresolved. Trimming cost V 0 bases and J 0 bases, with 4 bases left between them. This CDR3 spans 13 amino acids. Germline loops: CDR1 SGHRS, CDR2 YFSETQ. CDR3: CASSLGSSYEQYF. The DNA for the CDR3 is TGCGCCAGCAGCTTGGGTAGCTCCTACGAGCAGTACTTC.